This T cell receptor beta chain was profiled in a study of blood T cells in healthy people across ages. Findings and caveats of the study: Estimated diversity, derived from one million T cells, was regarded as an underestimate.

Looked up from germline, CDR1 is SGHKS and CDR2 is YYEKEE (reference sequence). Trimming removed 4 bases at V and 4 bases at J, with 17 bases between. The CDR3 is 15 residues long. Using a J-beta primer mix together with a sample-barcoded 5' primer, a second PCR was run for roughly 6 to 11 cycles. The study obtained at least 3 million CDR3-containing paired-end reads from every sample. TCRdb reanalysed the 5' RACE reads using MiXCR and keeps one entry per CDR3 protein. The sample consists of approximately 900,000 distinct CDR3 sequences, 25% to 30% of them appearing once. On this clonotype: The target antigen is unknown.

The same sample was also used in a study of T cells of mothers and their children. As that report states: Three healthy Caucasian mothers and their six children donated. Similar effects of thymic selection on TCR recombination output were recorded in related and unrelated pairs.

Sequencing input: blood. The clonotype was recovered from a woman aged 40 to 55 in good health. V and J are TRBV5-5 and TRBJ1-1; no reliable D call. CDR3 region: CASSPETPLGTEAFF. The CDR3 coding sequence is TGTGCCAGCAGCCCAGAGACCCCCTTGGGCACTGAAGCTTTCTTT.